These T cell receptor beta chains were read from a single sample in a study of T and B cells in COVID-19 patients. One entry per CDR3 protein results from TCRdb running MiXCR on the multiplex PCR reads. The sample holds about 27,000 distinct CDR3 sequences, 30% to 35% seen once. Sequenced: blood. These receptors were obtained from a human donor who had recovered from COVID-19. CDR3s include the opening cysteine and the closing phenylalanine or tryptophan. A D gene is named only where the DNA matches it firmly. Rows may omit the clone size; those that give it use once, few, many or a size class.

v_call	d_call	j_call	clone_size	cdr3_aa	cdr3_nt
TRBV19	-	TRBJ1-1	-	CATVRQNTEAFF	TGTGCCACCGTGAGGCAGAACACTGAAGCTTTCTTT
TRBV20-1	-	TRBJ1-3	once	CSAYPPSDSQSSGNTIYF	TGCAGTGCTTATCCACCCTCGGACTCTCAGAGCTCTGGAAACACCATATATTTT
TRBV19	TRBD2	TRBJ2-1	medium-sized	CASSNLTSGRFGEQFF	TGTGCCAGTAGTAACCTGACTAGCGGGAGATTTGGTGAGCAGTTCTTC
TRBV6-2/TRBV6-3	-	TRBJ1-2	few	CASTDPMTGLGYGYTF	TGTGCCAGCACCGACCCGATGACAGGTCTTGGCTATGGCTACACCTTC
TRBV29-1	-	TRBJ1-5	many	CSVDGYSNQPQHF	TGCAGCGTTGATGGATATAGCAATCAGCCCCAGCATTTT
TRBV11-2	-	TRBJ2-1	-	CASSSIGQEQFF	TGTGCCAGCAGCTCCATTGGACAGGAGCAGTTCTTC
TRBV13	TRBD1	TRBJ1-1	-	CASSGQGAQNTEAFF	TGTGCCAGCAGCGGACAGGGGGCCCAGAACACTGAAGCTTTCTTT
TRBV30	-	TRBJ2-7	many	CAWSVGTYEQYF	TGTGCCTGGAGTGTAGGCACCTACGAGCAGTACTTC
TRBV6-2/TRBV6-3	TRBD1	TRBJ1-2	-	CASSEWAGGNGYTF	TGTGCCAGCAGTGAATGGGCAGGGGGAAATGGCTACACCTTC
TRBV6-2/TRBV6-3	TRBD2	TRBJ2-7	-	CASSTIGGRDEQYF	TGTGCCAGCAGTACTATCGGGGGGAGGGACGAGCAGTACTTC
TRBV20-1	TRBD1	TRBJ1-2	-	CRIGTGYYGYTF	TGCAGGATCGGGACAGGGTATTATGGCTACACCTTC
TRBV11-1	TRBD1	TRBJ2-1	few	CASSPQMGQGESYNEQFF	TGTGCCAGCAGCCCCCAAATGGGGCAGGGGGAGTCTTACAATGAGCAGTTCTTC
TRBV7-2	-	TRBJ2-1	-	CASSSSPSSYNEQFF	TGTGCCAGCAGCTCGAGCCCGAGCTCCTACAATGAGCAGTTCTTC
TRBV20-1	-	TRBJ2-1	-	CSARDGRSYNEQFF	TGCAGTGCTAGGGACGGGCGCTCCTACAATGAGCAGTTCTTC
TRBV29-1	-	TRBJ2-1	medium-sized	CSVGPSGSYNEQFF	TGCAGCGTTGGTCCCAGCGGTTCCTACAATGAGCAGTTCTTC
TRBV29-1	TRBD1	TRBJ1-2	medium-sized	CSVEGQGAGYGYTF	TGCAGCGTTGAGGGACAGGGGGCTGGGTATGGCTACACCTTC
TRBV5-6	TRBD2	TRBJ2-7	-	CARSLAGTTHYEQYF	TGTGCCAGAAGCTTGGCCGGGACTACCCACTACGAGCAGTACTTC
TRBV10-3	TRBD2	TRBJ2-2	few	CAIRGLTSGGPTSTGELFF	TGTGCCATCAGGGGGCTGACTAGCGGGGGGCCAACCTCCACCGGGGAGCTGTTTTTT
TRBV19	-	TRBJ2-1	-	CASSRNRDPGYEQFF	TGTGCCAGTAGTAGAAACAGGGATCCAGGCTACGAGCAGTTCTTC
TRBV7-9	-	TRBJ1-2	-	CASSLALVDYGYTF	TGTGCCAGCAGCTTAGCACTCGTGGACTATGGCTACACCTTC
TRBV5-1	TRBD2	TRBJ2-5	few	CASSLGSRTSGGRVQETQYF	TGCGCCAGCAGCTTGGGGTCCAGGACTAGCGGGGGGAGGGTCCAAGAGACCCAGTACTTC
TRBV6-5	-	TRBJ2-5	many	CASSEWETQYF	TGTGCCAGCAGTGAATGGGAGACCCAGTACTTC
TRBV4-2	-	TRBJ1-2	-	CASSQDGGNYGYTF	TGCGCCAGCAGCCAAGATGGGGGAAACTATGGCTACACCTTC
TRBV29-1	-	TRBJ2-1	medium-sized	CSVEIAGFSYNEQFF	TGCAGCGTTGAAATCGCGGGATTCTCCTACAATGAGCAGTTCTTC
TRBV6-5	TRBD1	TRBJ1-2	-	CASSRQGYLYGYTF	TGTGCCAGCAGCCGACAGGGGTATTTATATGGCTACACCTTC
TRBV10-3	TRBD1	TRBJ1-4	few	CAISESTGVKANEKLFF	TGTGCCATCAGTGAGTCTACAGGGGTCAAGGCTAATGAAAAACTGTTTTTT
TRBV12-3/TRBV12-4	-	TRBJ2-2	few	CASSFSGELFF	TGTGCCAGCAGTTTCAGCGGGGAGCTGTTTTTT
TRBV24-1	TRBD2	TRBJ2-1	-	CATSISGRASEQFF	TGTGCCACCAGTATTAGCGGGAGGGCCAGTGAGCAGTTCTTC
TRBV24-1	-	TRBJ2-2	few	CATRTENTGELFF	TGTGCCACCAGGACGGAGAACACCGGGGAGCTGTTTTTT
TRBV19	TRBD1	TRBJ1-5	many	CASSFPRQGGSGNQPQHF	TGTGCCAGTAGTTTTCCGCGACAGGGGGGATCGGGCAATCAGCCCCAGCATTTT
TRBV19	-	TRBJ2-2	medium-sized	CASNGQRTNTGELFF	TGTGCCAGTAATGGACAGCGAACGAACACCGGGGAGCTGTTTTTT
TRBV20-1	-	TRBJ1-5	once	CSAREGASNQPQHF	TGCAGTGCTAGAGAGGGGGCGAGCAATCAGCCCCAGCATTTT
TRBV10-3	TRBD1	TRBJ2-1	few	CAIRDITGGFMFF	TGTGCCATCAGGGATATAACAGGGGGCTTCATGTTCTTC
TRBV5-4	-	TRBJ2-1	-	CASSSRTVDNEQFF	TGTGCCAGCAGCTCTCGGACAGTCGACAATGAGCAGTTCTTC
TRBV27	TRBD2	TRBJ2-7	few	CASSSGGAYEQYF	TGTGCCAGCAGTTCGGGGGGAGCCTACGAGCAGTACTTC
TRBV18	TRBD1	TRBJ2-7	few	CASSLGQSSYEQYF	TGTGCCAGCTCACTGGGACAGTCCTCCTACGAGCAGTACTTC
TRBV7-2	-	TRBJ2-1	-	CASSSTRYNEQFF	TGTGCCAGCAGCTCGACACGGTACAATGAGCAGTTCTTC
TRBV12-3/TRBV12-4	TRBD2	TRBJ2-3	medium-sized	CASTPGLALTDTQYF	TGTGCCAGCACCCCGGGACTAGCCCTCACAGATACGCAGTATTTT
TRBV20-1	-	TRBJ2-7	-	CSARDTGGEQYF	TGCAGTGCAAGGGACACCGGGGGCGAGCAGTACTTC
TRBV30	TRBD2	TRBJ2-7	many	CAWSVRASGKYEQYF	TGTGCCTGGAGTGTAAGAGCTAGCGGGAAATACGAGCAGTACTTC
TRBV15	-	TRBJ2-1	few	CATSRGNWMRFF	TGTGCCACCAGCAGAGGAAACTGGATGCGGTTCTTC
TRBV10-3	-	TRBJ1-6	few	CAIRWTENSPLHF	TGTGCCATCAGGTGGACAGAAAATTCACCCCTCCACTTT
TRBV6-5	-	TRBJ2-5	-	CASSYSLSRKETQYF	TGTGCCAGCAGTTACTCGTTAAGCAGGAAGGAGACCCAGTACTTC
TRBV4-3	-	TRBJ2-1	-	CASSQGGLSSYNEQFF	TGCGCCAGCAGCCAAGGGGGACTCAGCTCCTACAATGAGCAGTTCTTC
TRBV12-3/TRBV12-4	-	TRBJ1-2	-	CASSPTGIYGYTF	TGTGCCAGCAGTCCTACAGGAATATATGGCTACACCTTC
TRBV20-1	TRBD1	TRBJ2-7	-	CSARVPGQGREQYF	TGCAGTGCTAGAGTGCCGGGACAGGGGCGCGAGCAGTACTTC
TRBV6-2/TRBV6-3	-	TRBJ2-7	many	CASCSGEVEQYF	TGTGCCAGCTGCTCCGGGGAGGTCGAGCAGTACTTC
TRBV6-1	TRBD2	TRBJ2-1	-	CAPPPSGDYNEQFF	TGTGCCCCTCCACCTAGCGGGGACTACAATGAGCAGTTCTTC
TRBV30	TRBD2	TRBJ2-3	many	CAWSVGGVPAGGADTQYF	TGTGCCTGGAGTGTCGGGGGGGTGCCAGCGGGAGGTGCAGATACGCAGTATTTT
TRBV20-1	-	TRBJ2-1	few	CSATGQELADTYNEQFF	TGCAGTGCTACCGGACAGGAGCTAGCGGATACCTACAATGAGCAGTTCTTC